One and the same sample provided the 10 T cell receptor beta chains below, sequenced in a study of blood T cell repertoires in COVID-19. Sequenced by immunoSEQ multiplex PCR; TCRdb stores in-frame clones only, minus some. This sample carries approximately 85,000 clones, approximately 75% of them seen once, and the ten largest clones take roughly an eighth. Sequencing was done on a sample of peripheral blood. Receptors originate from a human donor in a cohort sampled during active COVID-19.

The chain recombines TRBV30 with TRBJ1-5; TRBD1 matches at 7 bases. The V gene's germline CDR1 is GTSNPN and CDR2 SVGIG (reference sequence). The length of the CDR3 is 18 residues. The ends lost 0 bases at V and 0 bases at J; junction bases unmatched: 11. The CDR3 region has the DNA TGTGCCTGGAGTGTTAATCGAAACAGGGGTGGTAGCAATCAGCCCCAGCATTTT. Translated, it gives CAWSVNRNRGGSNQPQHF.

The chain uses TRBV28 and TRBJ2-1; 10 bases agree with TRBD2. V trimming: 6 bases; J trimming: 0 bases; junction bases outside the gene matches: 2. Looked up from germline, CDR1 is MDHEN and CDR2 is SYDVKM. The CDR3 contains 15 residues. This chain's CDR3 is CASSSSGSSYNEQFF. The CDR3 DNA reads as TGTGCCAGCAGCTCTAGCGGGAGCTCCTACAATGAGCAGTTCTTC. The full variable domain, rest sourced from reference TRBV28 and TRBJ2-1, is DVKVTQSSRYLVKRTGEKVFLECVQDMDHENMFWYRQDPGLGLRLIYFSYDVKMKEKGDIPEGYSVSREKKERFSLILESASTNQTSMYLCASSSSGSSYNEQFFGPGTRLTVL.

The chain employs TRBV28 and TRBJ1-4; 9 positions match TRBD1. Trimming removed 8 bases from V and 5 bases from J; junction bases left unmatched: 6. This CDR3 comprises 14 residues. CDR1 and CDR2 (germline): MDHEN, SYDVKM. This chain's CDR3 is CASGLTGGNEKLFF. CDR3 nucleotides: TGTGCCAGCGGACTTACAGGGGGCAATGAAAAACTGTTTTTT.

The chain recombines TRBV12-1 with TRBJ2-7; whether TRBD1, the table's D call, matches the DNA was not checked. TRBV12-1 is annotated as a pseudogene. This CDR3 is built from 16 residues. CDR3 amino acids: CASSSYQGAPSGEQYF. CDR3 coding DNA: TGTGCCAGCAGCTCCTACCAGGGGGCACCCAGCGGCGAGCAGTACTTC.

The chain employs TRBV11-3 and TRBJ1-6, with 7 bases identical to TRBD1. V lost 6 bases, J lost 6 bases, and 5 bases stayed unmatched. This CDR3 has 14 residues. CDR1 is SGHNT, CDR2 YENEEA, per germline. CDR3 in amino acids: CASRRQGSNSPLHF. CDR3 nucleotide sequence: TGTGCCAGCAGACGACAGGGCAGTAATTCACCCCTCCACTTT. Full variable domain (outside the CDR3, taken from reference TRBV11-3 and TRBJ1-6): EAGVVQSPRYKIIEKKQPVAFWCNPISGHNTLYWYLQNLGQGPELLIRYENEEAVDDSQLPKDRFSAERLKGVDSTLKIQPAELGDSAVYLCASRRQGSNSPLHFGNGTRLTVT.

The CDR3 region is CATSPDRVRTGELFF. CDR3 nucleotides: TGTGCCACCAGCCCGGACAGGGTGCGCACCGGGGAGCTGTTTTTT. The chain couples TRBV15 to TRBJ2-2; 8 bases are shared with TRBD1. CDR1 LNHNV and CDR2 YYDKDF come from the germline V gene (reference sequence). V lost 5 bases, J lost 4 bases, and 6 bases stayed unmatched. This CDR3 spans 15 amino acids.

This clone was counted only a few times. This chain uses TRBV6-6 with TRBJ1-3; D is unresolved. V lost 6 bases and J lost 0, with 9 bases in between. The CDR3 is made up of 14 amino acids. CDR1 and CDR2 (germline): MNHNY, SVGAGI (reference sequence). The CDR3 sequence: CASRPGLSGNTIYF. The CDR3 DNA follows: TGTGCCAGCAGGCCCGGTCTCTCTGGAAACACCATATATTTT.

The chain combines TRBV3-1 (or the pseudogene TRBV3-2) with TRBJ2-7; TRBD2 matches 10 bases. The CDR3 covers 15 residues. V lost 3 bases, J lost 1 base, and 3 bases stayed unmatched. The germline V gene encodes CDR1 LGHDT and CDR2 YNNKEL (reference sequence). The CDR3 DNA reads as TGTGCCAGCAGCCAGAGCGGGGGGGAGTCCTACGAGCAGTACTTC. Its protein is CASSQSGGESYEQYF.

The rearrangement uses TRBV18 and TRBJ1-1, with 7 bases identical to TRBD1. V was clipped by 2 bases and J by 8 bases; unmatched bases: 5. Germline CDR1 reads KGHSH; CDR2 reads LQKENI. This CDR3 region has 13 residues. The CDR3 sequence is CASSPDRASEAFF. The CDR3 DNA sequence: TGTGCCAGCTCACCAGACAGGGCTTCCGAAGCTTTCTTT. The full variable domain, in which reference TRBV18 and TRBJ1-1 provide the parts outside the CDR3, is NAGVMQNPRHLVRRRGQEARLRCSPMKGHSHVYWYRQLPEEGLKFMVYLQKENIIDESGMPKERFSAEFPKEGPSILRIQQVVRGDSAAYFCASSPDRASEAFFGQGTRLTVV.

This clone was seen just once. V usage is TRBV9 and J usage is TRBJ2-4; tentatively, D is TRBD1 (5 bases). Looked up from germline, CDR1 is SGDLS and CDR2 is YYNGEE. Trimming took off 0 bases at V and 5 bases at J, with 12 bases between the two ends. This CDR3 has 15 amino acids. CDR3 coding DNA: TGTGCCAGCAGCGTAGATCAGGGATTGCAAAACATTCAGTACTTC. Residues: CASSVDQGLQNIQYF.